Listed below are T cell receptor beta chains from one sample, sequenced in a study of early T cells in non-severe SARS-CoV-2 infection. MiXCR was run by TCRdb on the 5' RACE reads, yielding one entry per CDR3 protein. Among about 55,000 distinct CDR3 sequences listed, 15% were seen once. Sequenced material: whole blood, taken at baseline. These TCRs come from an adult who was a healthcare worker with PCR-confirmed SARS-CoV-2 infection or an uninfected control (not recorded which). Each CDR3 is given with its conserved first and last residue. A D gene is named only where the DNA matches it firmly. Not all rows give a size; the values are once, few, many and, for expanded clones, a class.

CASSPLISGSPYEQYF TGTGCCAGCAGCCCACTCATTAGCGGGAGCCCGTACGAGCAGTACTTC TRBJ2-7 TRBV11-2 TRBD2 many
CASMTPQPNYGYTF TGTGCCAGCATGACCCCACAACCTAACTATGGCTACACCTTC TRBJ1-2 TRBV2 - once
CVSSPGPRDEQFF TGTGTCAGCAGCCCGGGACCGAGGGATGAGCAGTTCTTC TRBJ2-1 TRBV7-2 - few
CASSWDRGEQYF TGTGCCAGCAGCTGGGACAGGGGCGAGCAGTACTTC TRBJ2-7 TRBV12-3/TRBV12-4 TRBD1 few
CSAREGTSPIYEQYF TGCAGTGCTAGAGAAGGGACCTCTCCGATATACGAGCAGTACTTC TRBJ2-7 TRBV20-1 - -
CASSLAGDGYEQYF TGCGCCAGCAGCTTGGCCGGGGACGGATACGAGCAGTACTTC TRBJ2-7 TRBV5-1 - few
CASSLVETVGDTQYF TGTGCCAGCAGCTTAGTCGAAACGGTTGGGGATACGCAGTATTTT TRBJ2-3 TRBV11-2 - -
CSVEKAGFYEQYF TGCAGCGTTGAAAAGGCAGGTTTCTACGAGCAGTACTTC TRBJ2-7 TRBV29-1 - -
CASSNRGYDQPQHF TGTGCCAGCAGCAACAGGGGTTACGATCAGCCCCAGCATTTT TRBJ1-5 TRBV3-1 TRBD1 few
CSAARESDTQYF TGCAGTGCCGCGAGGGAATCGGATACGCAGTATTTT TRBJ2-3 TRBV20-1 - few
CASSPQPGQGEGIEKLFF TGTGCCAGCAGTCCCCAGCCGGGACAGGGGGAAGGAATTGAAAAACTGTTTTTT TRBJ1-4 TRBV28 TRBD1 -
CASSSSPVPGELFF TGTGCCAGCAGCTCCTCTCCTGTGCCCGGGGAGCTGTTTTTT TRBJ2-2 TRBV11-2 - -
CACWGHQETQYF TGTGCCTGTTGGGGTCACCAAGAGACCCAGTACTTC TRBJ2-5 TRBV28 - few
CASASELNTEAFF TGTGCCAGCGCCAGCGAATTGAACACTGAAGCTTTCTTT TRBJ1-1 TRBV2 - many
CASSGESSYEQYF TGTGCCAGCAGCGGGGAGAGCTCCTACGAGCAGTACTTC TRBJ2-7 TRBV9 - -
CASSLRPVQETQYF TGCGCCAGCAGCTTGAGGCCAGTTCAAGAGACCCAGTACTTC TRBJ2-5 TRBV5-1 - -
CASSQTQKQGEQFF TGCGCCAGCAGCCAAACCCAAAAGCAAGGTGAGCAGTTCTTC TRBJ2-1 TRBV4-1 - -
CASSTTRLGTYEQFF TGTGCCAGCAGCACCACCAGACTAGGTACCTATGAGCAGTTCTTC TRBJ2-1 TRBV12-3/TRBV12-4 - -
CASSSQGQGYQETQYF TGCGCCAGCAGCTCTCAGGGACAGGGGTATCAAGAGACCCAGTACTTC TRBJ2-5 TRBV5-1 TRBD1 -
CASSIQESNEKLFF TGTGCCAGCTCCATTCAGGAGAGTAATGAAAAACTGTTTTTT TRBJ1-4 TRBV6-1 - many
CASSPGSSGTDTQYF TGTGCCAGCTCACCAGGCTCCTCGGGCACAGATACGCAGTATTTT TRBJ2-3 TRBV18 - -
CASSDIQTAYSGNTIYF TGTGCCAGCAGCGATATACAGACAGCTTACTCTGGAAACACCATATATTTT TRBJ1-3 TRBV5-6 - -
CASSQEGFATGGTYEQYF TGCGCCAGCAGCCAAGAGGGGTTTGCGACAGGAGGGACCTACGAGCAGTACTTC TRBJ2-7 TRBV4-1 - many
CAGSGLAGAAYNEQFF TGTGCCGGCTCGGGACTAGCGGGAGCGGCCTACAATGAGCAGTTCTTC TRBJ2-1 TRBV28 TRBD2 few
CASSQGANTEAFF TGTGCCAGCAGCCAAGGCGCTAACACTGAAGCTTTCTTT TRBJ1-1 TRBV3-1 - few
CASSSWVGGLNTGELFF TGTGCCAGCAGTTCCTGGGTCGGAGGACTCAACACCGGGGAGCTGTTTTTT TRBJ2-2 TRBV28 - -
CSASSGSTDTQYF TGCAGTGCTTCCAGCGGGAGCACAGATACGCAGTATTTT TRBJ2-3 TRBV20-1 - -
CASSRTALWDPDTQYF TGTGCCAGCAGCCGAACAGCGCTGTGGGATCCAGATACGCAGTATTTT TRBJ2-3 TRBV5-6 - -